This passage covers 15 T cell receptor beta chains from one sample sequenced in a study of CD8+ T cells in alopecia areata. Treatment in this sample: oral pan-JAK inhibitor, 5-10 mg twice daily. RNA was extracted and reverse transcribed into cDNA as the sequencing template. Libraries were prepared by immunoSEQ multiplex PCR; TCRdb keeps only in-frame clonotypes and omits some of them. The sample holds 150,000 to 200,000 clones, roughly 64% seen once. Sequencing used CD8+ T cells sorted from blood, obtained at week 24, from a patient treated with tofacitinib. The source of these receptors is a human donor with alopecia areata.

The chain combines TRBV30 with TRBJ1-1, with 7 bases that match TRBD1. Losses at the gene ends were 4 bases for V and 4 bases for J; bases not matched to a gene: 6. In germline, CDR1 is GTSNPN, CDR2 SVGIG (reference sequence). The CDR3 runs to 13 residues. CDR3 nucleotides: TGTGCCTGGACCTTAGGGGGCATCACTGAAGCTTTCTTT. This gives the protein CAWTLGGITEAFF.

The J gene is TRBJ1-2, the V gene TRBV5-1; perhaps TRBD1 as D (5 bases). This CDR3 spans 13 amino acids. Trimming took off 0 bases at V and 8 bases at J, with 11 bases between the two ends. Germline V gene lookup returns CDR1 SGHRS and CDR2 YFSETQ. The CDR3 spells CASSLGQNKGYTF. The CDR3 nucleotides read TGCGCCAGCAGCTTGGGACAGAACAAGGGCTACACCTTC.

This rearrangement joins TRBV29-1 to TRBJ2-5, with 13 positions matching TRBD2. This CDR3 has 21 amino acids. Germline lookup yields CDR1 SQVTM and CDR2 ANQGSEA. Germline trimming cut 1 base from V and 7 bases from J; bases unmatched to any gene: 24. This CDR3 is CSVEVGLAGSPIVVLWRTQYF. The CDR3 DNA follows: TGCAGCGTTGAAGTGGGACTAGCGGGGAGCCCTATCGTGGTCTTATGGAGGACCCAGTACTTC.

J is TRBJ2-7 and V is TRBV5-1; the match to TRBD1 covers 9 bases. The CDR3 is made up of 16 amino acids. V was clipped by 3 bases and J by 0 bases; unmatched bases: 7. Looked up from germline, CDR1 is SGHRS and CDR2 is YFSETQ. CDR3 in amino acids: CASSWDRAGYSYEQYF. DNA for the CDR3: TGCGCCAGCAGCTGGGACAGGGCCGGCTACTCCTACGAGCAGTACTTC.

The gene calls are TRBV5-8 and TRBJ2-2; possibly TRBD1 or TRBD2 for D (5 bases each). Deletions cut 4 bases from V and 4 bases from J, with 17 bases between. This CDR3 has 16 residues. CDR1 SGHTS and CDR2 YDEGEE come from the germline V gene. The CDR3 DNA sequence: TGTGCCAGCAGCAGCAAATCCGGGGCGGGCACCGGGGAGCTGTTTTTT. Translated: CASSSKSGAGTGELFF.

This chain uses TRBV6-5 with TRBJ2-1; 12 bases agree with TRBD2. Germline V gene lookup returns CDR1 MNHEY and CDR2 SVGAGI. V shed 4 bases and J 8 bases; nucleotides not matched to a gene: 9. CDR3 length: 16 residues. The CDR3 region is CASSSPGLAGSDEQFF. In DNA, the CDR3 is TGTGCCAGCAGTTCCCCCGGACTAGCGGGGTCCGATGAGCAGTTCTTC.

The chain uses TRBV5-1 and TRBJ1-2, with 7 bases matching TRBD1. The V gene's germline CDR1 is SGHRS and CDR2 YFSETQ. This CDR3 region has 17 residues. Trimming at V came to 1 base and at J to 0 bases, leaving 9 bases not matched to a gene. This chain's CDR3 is CASSLLPGQDPNYGYTF. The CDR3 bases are TGCGCCAGCAGCTTGCTCCCCGGACAGGACCCTAACTATGGCTACACCTTC. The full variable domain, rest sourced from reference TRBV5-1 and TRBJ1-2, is KAGVTQTPRYLIKTRGQQVTLSCSPISGHRSVSWYQQTPGQGLQFLFEYFSETQRNKGNFPGRFSGRQFSNSRSEMNVSTLELGDSALYLCASSLLPGQDPNYGYTFGSGTRLTVV.

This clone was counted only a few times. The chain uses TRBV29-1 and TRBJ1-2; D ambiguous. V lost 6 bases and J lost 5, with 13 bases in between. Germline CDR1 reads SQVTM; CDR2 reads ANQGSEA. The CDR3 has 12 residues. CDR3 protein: CSVPKDPYGYTF. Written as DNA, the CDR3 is TGCAGCGTCCCGAAGGACCCATATGGCTACACCTTC.

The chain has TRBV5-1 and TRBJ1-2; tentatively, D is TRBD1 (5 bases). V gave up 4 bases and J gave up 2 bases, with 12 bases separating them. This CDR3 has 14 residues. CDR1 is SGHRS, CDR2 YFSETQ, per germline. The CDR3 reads CASSPTDRNYGYTF. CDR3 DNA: TGCGCCAGCAGCCCTACCGACAGAAACTATGGCTACACCTTC.

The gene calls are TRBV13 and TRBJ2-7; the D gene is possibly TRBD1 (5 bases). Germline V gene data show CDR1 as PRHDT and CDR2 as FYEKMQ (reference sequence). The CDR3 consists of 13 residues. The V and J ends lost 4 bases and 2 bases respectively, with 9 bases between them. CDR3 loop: CASSSQGPYEQYF. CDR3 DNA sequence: TGTGCCAGCAGCTCCCAGGGCCCCTACGAGCAGTACTTC.

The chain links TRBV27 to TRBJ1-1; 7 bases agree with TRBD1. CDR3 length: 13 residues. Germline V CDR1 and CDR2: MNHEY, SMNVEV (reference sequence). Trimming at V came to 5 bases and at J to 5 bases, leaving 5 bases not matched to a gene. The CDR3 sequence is CASSQGGGTEAFF. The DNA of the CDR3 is TGTGCCAGCAGTCAGGGGGGAGGAACTGAAGCTTTCTTT.

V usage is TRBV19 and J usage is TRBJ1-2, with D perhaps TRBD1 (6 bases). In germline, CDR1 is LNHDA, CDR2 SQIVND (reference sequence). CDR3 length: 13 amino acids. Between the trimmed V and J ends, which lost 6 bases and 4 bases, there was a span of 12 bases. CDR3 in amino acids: CASRQGLGYGYTF. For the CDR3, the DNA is TGTGCCAGTAGACAGGGTCTTGGCTATGGCTACACCTTC.

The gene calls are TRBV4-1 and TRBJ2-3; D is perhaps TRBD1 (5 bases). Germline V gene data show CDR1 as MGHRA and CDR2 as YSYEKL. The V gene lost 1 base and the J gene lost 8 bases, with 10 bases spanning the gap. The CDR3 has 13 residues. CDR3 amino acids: CASSQGGVGTQYF. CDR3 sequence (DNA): TGCGCCAGCAGCCAAGGGGGCGTGGGTACGCAGTATTTT.

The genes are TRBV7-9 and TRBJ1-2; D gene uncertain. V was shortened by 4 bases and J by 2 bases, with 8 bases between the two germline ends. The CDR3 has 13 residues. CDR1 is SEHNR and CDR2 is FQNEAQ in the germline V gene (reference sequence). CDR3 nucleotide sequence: TGTGCCAGCAGCTATCCGGCAAACTATGGCTACACCTTC. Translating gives CASSYPANYGYTF.

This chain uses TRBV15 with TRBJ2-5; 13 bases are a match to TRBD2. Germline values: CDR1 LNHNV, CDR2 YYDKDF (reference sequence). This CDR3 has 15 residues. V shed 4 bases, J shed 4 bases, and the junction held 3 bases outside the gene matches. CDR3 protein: CATSTRTSGGETQYF. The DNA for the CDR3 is TGTGCCACCAGCACCCGGACTAGCGGGGGAGAGACCCAGTACTTC.